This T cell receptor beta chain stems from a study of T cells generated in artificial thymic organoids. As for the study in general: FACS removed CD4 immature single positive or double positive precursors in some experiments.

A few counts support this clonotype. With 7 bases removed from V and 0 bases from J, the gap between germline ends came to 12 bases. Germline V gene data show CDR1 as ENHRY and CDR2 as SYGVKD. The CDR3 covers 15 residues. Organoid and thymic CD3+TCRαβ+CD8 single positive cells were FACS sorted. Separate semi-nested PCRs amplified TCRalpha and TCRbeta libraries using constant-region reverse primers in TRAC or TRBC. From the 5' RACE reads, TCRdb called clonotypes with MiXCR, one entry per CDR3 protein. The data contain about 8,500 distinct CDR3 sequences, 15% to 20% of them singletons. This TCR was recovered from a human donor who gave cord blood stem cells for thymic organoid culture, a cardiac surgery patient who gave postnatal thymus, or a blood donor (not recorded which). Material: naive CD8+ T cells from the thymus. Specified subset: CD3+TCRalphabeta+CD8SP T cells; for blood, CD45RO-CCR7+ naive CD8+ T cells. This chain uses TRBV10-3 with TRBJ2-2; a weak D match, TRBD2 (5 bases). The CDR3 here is CAIKADWTNTGELFF. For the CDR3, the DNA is TGTGCCATCAAAGCGGACTGGACGAACACCGGGGAGCTGTTTTTT.